One sample yielded the 10 T cell receptor beta chains listed below, sequenced in a study of control samples from healthy donors and cancer patients. Clones were sequenced by immunoSEQ multiplex PCR, and TCRdb holds only the in-frame ones, with some missing. This table holds roughly 100,000 clones, roughly 86% found once. The source material was blood. The origin of the receptors is a woman between 50 and 59 years old in good health.

The genes are TRBV29-1 and TRBJ1-2, with D maybe TRBD1 (5 bases). The CDR3 runs to 10 residues. The V end was cut by 5 bases, the J end by 8 bases, with 9 bases between. Germline V gene sequence: CDR1 SQVTM, CDR2 ANQGSEA. The CDR3 protein is CSVQGGGYTF. The CDR3 DNA follows: TGCAGCGTTCAGGGAGGAGGCTACACCTTC. The full variable domain, completed using reference TRBV29-1 and TRBJ1-2, is SAVISQKPSRDICQRGTSLTIQCQVDSQVTMMFWYRQQPGQSLTLIATANQGSEATYESGFVIDKFPISRPNLTFSTLTVSNMSPEDSSIYLCSVQGGGYTFGSGTRLTVV.

CDR3 coding DNA: TGTGCCAGCAGCTTAGAGACTACAGGTTCTCATCAGCCCCAGCATTTT. Its protein is CASSLETTGSHQPQHF. The V gene is TRBV7-6, the J gene TRBJ1-5, with D possibly matching TRBD1 (5 bases). CDR1 is SGHVS, CDR2 FNYEAQ, per germline. The CDR3 has 16 residues. The V and J ends lost 1 base and 5 bases respectively, with 15 bases between them.

This rearrangement joins TRBV27 to TRBJ1-2, with 8 nucleotides matching TRBD1. The ends lost 6 bases at V and 4 bases at J; junction bases unmatched: 22. Germline V gene data show CDR1 as MNHEY and CDR2 as SMNVEV (reference sequence). This CDR3 contains 19 residues. This chain's CDR3 is CASSPYGAGGLLSGYGYTF. The CDR3 DNA is TGTGCCAGCAGCCCTTACGGGGCAGGGGGCCTGCTAAGTGGCTATGGCTACACCTTC.

This clone was found once. One junction end does not reproduce the germline sequence, and a read error may be involved. The rearrangement links TRBV13 to TRBJ1-1; possible D gene TRBD1, 6 bases. The CDR3 extends over 14 amino acids. CDR1 is PRHDT, CDR2 FYEKMQ, per germline (reference sequence). The CDR3 reads CASSLEGGNPEAFF. CDR3 bases: TGTGCCAGCAGCTTAGAGGGGGGGAACCCTGAAGCTTTCTTT. Using reference TRBV13 and TRBJ1-1 for the parts outside the CDR3, the full variable domain is AAGVIQSPRHLIKEKRETATLKCYPIPRHDTVYWYQQGPGQDPQFLISFYEKMQSDKGSIPDRFSAQQFSDYHSELNMSSLELGDSALYFCASSLEGGNPEAFFGQGTRLTVV.

The chain is built from TRBV6-2 or TRBV6-3 and TRBJ2-7; 7 bases line up with TRBD1. CDR1 is MNHEY and CDR2 is SVGEGT in the germline V gene. The CDR3 sequence is 14 residues long. Trimming took 1 base from V and 7 from J; bases not matched to a gene: 7. The CDR3 here is CASSYWAPGGEQYF. In DNA, the CDR3 is TGTGCCAGCAGTTACTGGGCGCCAGGGGGAGAGCAGTACTTC.

The genes are TRBV27 and TRBJ1-6; 8 bases map to TRBD1. Germline lookup yields CDR1 MNHEY and CDR2 SMNVEV (reference sequence). V was pared by 0 bases and J by 8 bases, with 3 bases of the junction left unmatched. CDR3 size: 15 residues. The CDR3 DNA reads TGTGCCAGCAGTTTATCAGGACAGGGATATTCACCCCTCCACTTT. Protein product: CASSLSGQGYSPLHF.

This clone was counted a single time. The chain carries TRBV6-5 and TRBJ2-7; 13 nucleotides match TRBD2. CDR1 and CDR2 from the germline V gene are MNHEY and SVGAGI. V dropped 5 bases and J dropped 5; count of bases not matched to a gene: 3. This CDR3 spans 14 amino acids. The CDR3 bases are TGTGCCAGCAGTCGGACTAGCGGGAGCCACGAGCAGTACTTC. This sequence encodes CASSRTSGSHEQYF.

The genes are TRBV7-9 and TRBJ2-2, with D unresolved. The CDR3 length is 14 residues. The V and J ends lost 4 bases and 6 bases respectively, with 12 bases between them. Germline V gives CDR1 SEHNR, CDR2 FQNEAQ (reference sequence). CDR3 in amino acids: CASSWETFAGELFF. In nucleotides, the CDR3 is TGTGCCAGCAGCTGGGAAACTTTTGCCGGGGAGCTGTTTTTT.

V gene TRBV11-2 combines with J gene TRBJ1-2, with 8 bases that match TRBD1. The V and J ends lost 6 bases and 8 bases, in that order; junction bases with no gene match: 14. The CDR3 has 15 amino acids. The V gene's germline CDR1 is SGHAT and CDR2 FQNNGV. The CDR3 bases are TGTGCCAGCAGTCCCCTAGGACAGGGATTCGACGGCTACACCTTC. It codes for CASSPLGQGFDGYTF.

The chain uses TRBV5-4 and TRBJ2-3, with 12 bases aligning to TRBD2. This CDR3 is 16 amino acids long. J lost 4 bases, V lost 5 bases, and 8 bases had no gene match. CDR1 SGHNT and CDR2 YYREEE come from the germline V gene (reference sequence). The CDR3 sequence: CASSSTSGGFSDTQYF. The DNA for the CDR3 is TGTGCCAGCAGTTCGACTAGCGGGGGATTCTCAGATACGCAGTATTTT.